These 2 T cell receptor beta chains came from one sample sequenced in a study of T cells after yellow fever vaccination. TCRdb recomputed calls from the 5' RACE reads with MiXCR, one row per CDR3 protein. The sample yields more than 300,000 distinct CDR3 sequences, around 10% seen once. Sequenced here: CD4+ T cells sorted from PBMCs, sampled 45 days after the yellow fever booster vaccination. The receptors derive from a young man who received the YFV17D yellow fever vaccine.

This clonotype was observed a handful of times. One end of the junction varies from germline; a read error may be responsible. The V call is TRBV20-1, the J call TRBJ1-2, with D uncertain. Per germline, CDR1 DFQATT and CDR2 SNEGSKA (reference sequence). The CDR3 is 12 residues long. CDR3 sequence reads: CSARETLWGYTF. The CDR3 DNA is TGCAGTGCAAGAGAAACCCTCTGGGGCTACACCTTC.

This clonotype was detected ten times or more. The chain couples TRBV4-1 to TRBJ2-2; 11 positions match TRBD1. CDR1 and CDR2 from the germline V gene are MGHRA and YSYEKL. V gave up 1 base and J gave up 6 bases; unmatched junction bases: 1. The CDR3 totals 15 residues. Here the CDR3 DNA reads TGCGCCAGCAGCCAAGGGACAGGGGGCGCCGGGGAGCTGTTTTTT. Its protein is CASSQGTGGAGELFF.